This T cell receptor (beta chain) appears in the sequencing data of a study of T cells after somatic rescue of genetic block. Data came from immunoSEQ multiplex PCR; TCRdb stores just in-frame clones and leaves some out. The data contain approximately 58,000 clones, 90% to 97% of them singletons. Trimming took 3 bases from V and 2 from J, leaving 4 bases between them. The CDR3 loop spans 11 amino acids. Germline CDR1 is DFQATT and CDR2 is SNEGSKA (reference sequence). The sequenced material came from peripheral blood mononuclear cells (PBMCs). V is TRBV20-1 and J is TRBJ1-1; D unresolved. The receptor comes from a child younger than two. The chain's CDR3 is CSARINTEAFF. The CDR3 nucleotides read TGCAGTGCTAGGATTAACACTGAAGCTTTCTTT.